The 8 T cell receptor beta chains presented below share a single source sample, sequenced in a study of post-analysis software for immune sequencing data. Whole-study findings and limits: With TRBV5-6, TRBV5-1 and TRBV20-1 included, about five TRBV segments were more frequent in patients than in controls.

What these receptors recognize is not known. TCR beta cDNA libraries included unique molecular identifiers. TCRdb called the PCR reads again in MiXCR, with one record for every CDR3 protein. The data contain hundreds of thousands of distinct CDR3 sequences, roughly 46% of them seen just once; the ten biggest clones take up roughly 1.7%. The specimen was blood. Receptors originate from a girl aged 10 to 17 with multiple sclerosis.

This clonotype was observed a handful of times. V is TRBV29-1 and J is TRBJ1-1; D unresolved. The CDR3 has 12 residues. Germline CDR1 is SQVTM and CDR2 is ANQGSEA. V was trimmed by 7 bases and J by 11 bases, leaving 20 bases between them. The CDR3 reads CSGATGSGEAFF. In nucleotides, the CDR3 is TGCAGCGGCGCGACCGGGAGCGGGGAGGCTTTCTTT.

This clonotype showed up just a few times. The J gene is TRBJ1-2, the V gene TRBV6-5; 9 nucleotides line up with TRBD1. This CDR3 contains 16 residues. After removal of 2 bases from V and 0 bases from J, the junction contained 4 bases not matched to a gene. Germline lookup yields CDR1 MNHEY and CDR2 SVGAGI. The CDR3 here is CASSYGTGLANYGYTF. In nucleotides, the CDR3 is TGTGCCAGCAGTTACGGGACAGGGTTAGCTAACTATGGCTACACCTTC.

This clonotype was counted a single time. The rearrangement links TRBV20-1 to TRBJ2-5; D not certain. The germline V gene encodes CDR1 DFQATT and CDR2 SNEGSKA (reference sequence). V lost 1 base and J 0 bases, leaving 9 bases between the germline ends. CDR3 length: 14 amino acids. CDR3 sequence (DNA): TGCAGTGCTAGAGTCCCCAAGAACCAAGAGACCCAGTACTTC. Translation: CSARVPKNQETQYF.

The V call is TRBV5-1, the J call TRBJ2-5; D is perhaps TRBD1 or TRBD2 (5 bases each). The CDR3 is made up of 13 amino acids. The V end lost 2 bases, the J end lost 5 bases, and 10 bases lay between the germline ends. The V gene's germline CDR1 is SGHRS and CDR2 YFSETQ. This CDR3 reads CASSFGWGETQYF. The CDR3 coding sequence is TGCGCCAGCAGCTTCGGATGGGGGGAGACCCAGTACTTC.

V usage is TRBV6-6 and J usage is TRBJ2-3; D perhaps matches TRBD2 (7 bases). The CDR3 sequence is 15 residues long. The germline V and J ends were trimmed by 3 bases and 0 bases, with 10 bases remaining between them. The germline gives CDR1 MNHNY, CDR2 SVGAGI (reference sequence). The chain's CDR3 is CASSYKGGSTDTQYF. CDR3 nucleotide sequence: TGTGCCAGCAGTTATAAGGGGGGGAGCACAGATACGCAGTATTTT.

The chain recombines TRBV29-1 with TRBJ2-2, with 12 nucleotides matching TRBD1. V lost 6 bases and J lost 5; bases outside the gene matches: 7. Looked up from germline, CDR1 is SQVTM and CDR2 is ANQGSEA. The length of the CDR3 is 15 residues. The CDR3 region is CSVAGQGALTGELFF. In DNA, the CDR3 is TGCAGCGTGGCGGGACAGGGGGCTCTTACCGGGGAGCTGTTTTTT.

This chain connects TRBV5-1 to TRBJ1-1; no reliable D call. Between the trimmed V and J ends, which lost 4 bases and 4 bases, there was a span of 14 bases. The length of the CDR3 is 14 residues. The germline gives CDR1 SGHRS, CDR2 YFSETQ. CDR3 DNA sequence: TGCGCCAGCAGCGCCGACATACCGCCCACTGAAGCTTTCTTT. This gives the protein CASSADIPPTEAFF.

This chain connects TRBV5-1 to TRBJ1-2; the match to TRBD1 covers 10 bases. Losses at the gene ends were 4 bases for V and 1 base for J; bases not matched to a gene: 7. The length of the CDR3 is 16 residues. The germline V gene has CDR1 SGHRS and CDR2 YFSETQ. The DNA of the CDR3 is TGCGCCAGCAGCGTTTACGGGACAGGGGTTAACTATGGCTACACCTTC. Translated, it gives CASSVYGTGVNYGYTF. The whole variable domain, remainder taken from reference TRBV5-1 and TRBJ1-2, is KAGVTQTPRYLIKTRGQQVTLSCSPISGHRSVSWYQQTPGQGLQFLFEYFSETQRNKGNFPGRFSGRQFSNSRSEMNVSTLELGDSALYLCASSVYGTGVNYGYTFGSGTRLTVV.